This T cell receptor beta chain was identified in a study of T-cell memory formation after mild COVID-19. MiXCR, run by TCRdb on the 5' RACE reads, gives a single entry per CDR3 protein. The data contain 85,000 to 130,000 distinct CDR3 sequences, 9.5% to 15% of them singletons. The study's findings and limits: Contracting clones from day 15 to 85 had balanced CD4/CD8; later expanders favoured CD4+.

The J segment lost 7 bases and the V segment lost 5 bases, leaving 11 bases of the junction unmatched. Germline-derived CDR1 and CDR2 are SEHNR and FQNEAQ (reference sequence). The CDR3 is 15 residues long. Points on this clonotype: What it recognizes is unknown.

This sequence joins TRBV7-9 and TRBJ2-7, with 10 nucleotides matching TRBD1. This clonotype originated in an adult woman who had mild COVID-19 (a few samples of this study predate the infection). Cell type and time point are not known. What was sequenced was PBMCs or a T cell subset sorted from them (not recorded which). The DNA for the CDR3 is TGTGCCAGCAGCGGGAACCGGGACAGGGGCAGTGAGCAGTACTTC. Translation gives CASSGNRDRGSEQYF.